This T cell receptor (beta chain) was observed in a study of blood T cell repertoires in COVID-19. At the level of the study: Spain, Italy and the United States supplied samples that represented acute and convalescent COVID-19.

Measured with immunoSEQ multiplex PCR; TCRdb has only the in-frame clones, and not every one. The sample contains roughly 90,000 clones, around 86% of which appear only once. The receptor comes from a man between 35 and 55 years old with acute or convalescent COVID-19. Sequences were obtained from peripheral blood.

CDR3 region: CASNRQGSYTGELFF. CDR3 in DNA: TGTGCCAGTAATAGACAGGGGTCGTACACCGGGGAGCTGTTTTTT. V gene TRBV19 combines with J gene TRBJ2-2, with 8 bases matching TRBD1. Per the germline V gene, CDR1 is LNHDA and CDR2 is SQIVND (reference sequence). Trimming removed 7 bases from V and 3 bases from J; junction bases left unmatched: 7. CDR3 size: 15 residues.